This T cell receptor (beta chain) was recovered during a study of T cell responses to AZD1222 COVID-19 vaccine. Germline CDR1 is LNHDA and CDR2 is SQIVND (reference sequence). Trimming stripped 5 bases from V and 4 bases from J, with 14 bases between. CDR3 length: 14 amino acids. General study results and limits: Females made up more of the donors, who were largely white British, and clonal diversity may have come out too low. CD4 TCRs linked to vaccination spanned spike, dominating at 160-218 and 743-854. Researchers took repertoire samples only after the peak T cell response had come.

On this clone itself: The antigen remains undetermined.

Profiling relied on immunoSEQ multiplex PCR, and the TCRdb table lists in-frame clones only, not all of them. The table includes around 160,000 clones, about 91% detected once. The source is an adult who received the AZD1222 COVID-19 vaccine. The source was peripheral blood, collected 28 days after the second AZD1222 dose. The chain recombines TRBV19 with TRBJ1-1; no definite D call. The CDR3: CASSFDPRGTEAFF. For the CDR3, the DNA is TGTGCCAGTAGTTTCGACCCCAGAGGCACTGAAGCTTTCTTT.